This TCR beta chain is from a study of T cell responses to AZD1222 COVID-19 vaccine. Worth noting for this clone: The antigen remains unidentified.

This CDR3 has 15 amino acids. The germline gives CDR1 LNHDA, CDR2 SQIVND (reference sequence). The V segment lost 3 bases and the J segment 5 bases; nucleotides outside the gene matches: 4. Data came from immunoSEQ multiplex PCR; TCRdb stores just in-frame clones and leaves some out. In the table there are about 140,000 clones, roughly 93% of which are singletons. Study outcomes and limitations: The peak T cell response came first, and repertoires were sampled only after it. Increases in Spike-specific TCR breadth and depth were seen after two AZD1222 doses. Mostly white British, mostly female donors; authors suggested clonal diversity may be underestimated. Regions 160-218 and 743-854 held dominance among vaccine-associated CD4 TCRs, which spanned spike.

The J gene is TRBJ1-5, the V gene TRBV19, with 10 positions matching TRBD1. The source material was peripheral blood, sampled after recovery from COVID-19. This clonotype originated in an adult who had recovered from COVID-19. CDR3 region: CASSMGTGEYQPQHF. The CDR3 nucleotides read TGTGCCAGTAGTATGGGGACAGGGGAGTATCAGCCCCAGCATTTT.